The entry below describes one TCR beta chain. Its antigen is not known. The V end lost 10 bases, the J end lost 6 bases, and 21 bases lay between the germline ends. The germline V gene has CDR1 MNHEY and CDR2 SMNVEV (reference sequence). CDR3 length: 15 residues. The sample comes from a study of T-cell memory formation after mild COVID-19. General study points: A second wave of clones peaked on day 37, and their SARS-CoV-2 specificity went unconfirmed.

TCRdb used MiXCR to reprocess the 5' RACE reads, holding one entry per CDR3 protein. The sample includes 450,000 to 700,000 distinct CDR3 sequences, roughly 18% of them seen just once. What was sequenced was PBMCs or a T cell subset sorted from them (not recorded which). The origin of this receptor is an adult woman who had mild COVID-19 (a few samples of this study predate the infection). Cell type and time point are not known. This chain joins TRBV27 and TRBJ2-2; the D gene is possibly TRBD1 (6 bases). CDR3 coding DNA: TGTGCCACCAGGAGAGGCAGGGGATCCTCCGGGGAGCTGTTTTTT. Translation: CATRRGRGSSGELFF.